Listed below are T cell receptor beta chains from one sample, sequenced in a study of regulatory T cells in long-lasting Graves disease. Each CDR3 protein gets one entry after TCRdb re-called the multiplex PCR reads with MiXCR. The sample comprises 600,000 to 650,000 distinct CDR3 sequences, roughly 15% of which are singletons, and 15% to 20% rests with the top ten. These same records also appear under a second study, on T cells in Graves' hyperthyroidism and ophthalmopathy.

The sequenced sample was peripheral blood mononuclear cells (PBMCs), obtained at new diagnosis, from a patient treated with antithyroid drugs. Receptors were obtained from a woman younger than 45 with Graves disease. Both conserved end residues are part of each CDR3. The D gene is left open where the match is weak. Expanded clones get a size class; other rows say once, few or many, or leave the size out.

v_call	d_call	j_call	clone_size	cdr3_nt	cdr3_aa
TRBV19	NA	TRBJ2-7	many	TGTGCCAGCAGACAGCAGAACTCCTACGAGCAGTACTTC	CASRQQNSYEQYF
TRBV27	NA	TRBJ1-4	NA	TGTGCCAGCAGTCTCATCACCGATGGGGAACTGTTTTTT	CASSLITDGELFF
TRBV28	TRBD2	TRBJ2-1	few	TGTGCCAGCATCCAGGTTAGCGGGAACTACAATGAGCAGTTCTTC	CASIQVSGNYNEQFF
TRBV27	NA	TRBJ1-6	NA	TGTGCCAGCAGTTTATCGTGGGCGAATTCACCCCTCCACTTT	CASSLSWANSPLHF
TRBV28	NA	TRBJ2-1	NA	TGTGCCACTAAACGGGAGCAATACAATGAGCAGTTCTTC	CATKREQYNEQFF
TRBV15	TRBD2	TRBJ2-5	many	TGTGCCACCAGCGCAGGGATACTAGCGGGGGTCCAAGAGACCCAGTACTTC	CATSAGILAGVQETQYF
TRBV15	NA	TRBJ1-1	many	TGTGCCACCTCGTGGGACATTTTCGGTGAAGCTTTCTTT	CATSWDIFGEAFF
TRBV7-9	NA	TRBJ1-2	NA	TGTGCCAGCAGCAAGGACGGGGGAAGCTATGGCTACACCTTC	CASSKDGGSYGYTF
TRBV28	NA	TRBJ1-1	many	TGTGCCAGCAGTTTTTTAGGTGAAGCTTTCTTT	CASSFLGEAFF
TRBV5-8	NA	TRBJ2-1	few	TGTGCCAGCAGCTTGGAACGTGAGCAGTTCTTC	CASSLEREQFF
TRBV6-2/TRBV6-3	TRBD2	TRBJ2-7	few	TGTGCCAGCAGCCCTAGCGGCCCCTACGAGCAGTACTTC	CASSPSGPYEQYF
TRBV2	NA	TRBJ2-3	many	TGTGCCAGCAGTGAAACTACGCAGTATTTT	CASSETTQYF
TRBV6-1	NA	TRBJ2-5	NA	TGTGCCAGCACCAGGACCTCGCGCCAAGAGACCCAGTACTTC	CASTRTSRQETQYF
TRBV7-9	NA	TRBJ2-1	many	TGTGCCAGCAGCTTGACAGGATCCAACTACAATGAGCAGTTCTTC	CASSLTGSNYNEQFF
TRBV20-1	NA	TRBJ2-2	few	TGCAGTGCTAGGCCGCAGGGGACCGGGGAGCTGTTTTTT	CSARPQGTGELFF
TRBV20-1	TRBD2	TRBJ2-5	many	TGCAGTGCTAGTTCTAGCGGCGAGACCCAGTACTTC	CSASSSGETQYF
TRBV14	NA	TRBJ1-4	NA	TGTGCCAGCAGCCAAGTGGCAGGACTTAATGAAAAACTGTTTTTT	CASSQVAGLNEKLFF
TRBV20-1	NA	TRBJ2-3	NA	TGCAGTGCTAGAGCGCCCCTTACCTCTAGCACAGATACGCAGTATTTT	CSARAPLTSSTDTQYF
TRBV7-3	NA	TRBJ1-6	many	TGTGCCAGCAGCTTAAAAGAGGGATCACCCCTCCACTTT	CASSLKEGSPLHF
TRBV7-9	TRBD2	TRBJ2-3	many	TGTGCCAGCAGCTTATGGGGACTAGGAGCCACAGATACGCAGTATTTT	CASSLWGLGATDTQYF
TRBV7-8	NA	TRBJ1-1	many	TGTGCCAGCAGTTTCGGGCTCTTGAACACTGAAGCTTTCTTT	CASSFGLLNTEAFF
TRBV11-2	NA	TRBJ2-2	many	TGTGCCAGCAGCCCAAAACGCCTGGCCGGGGAGCTGTTTTTT	CASSPKRLAGELFF
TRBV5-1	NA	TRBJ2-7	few	TGCGCCAGCAGCTGGGGCGGGACGGGAGCCTACGAGCAGTACTTC	CASSWGGTGAYEQYF